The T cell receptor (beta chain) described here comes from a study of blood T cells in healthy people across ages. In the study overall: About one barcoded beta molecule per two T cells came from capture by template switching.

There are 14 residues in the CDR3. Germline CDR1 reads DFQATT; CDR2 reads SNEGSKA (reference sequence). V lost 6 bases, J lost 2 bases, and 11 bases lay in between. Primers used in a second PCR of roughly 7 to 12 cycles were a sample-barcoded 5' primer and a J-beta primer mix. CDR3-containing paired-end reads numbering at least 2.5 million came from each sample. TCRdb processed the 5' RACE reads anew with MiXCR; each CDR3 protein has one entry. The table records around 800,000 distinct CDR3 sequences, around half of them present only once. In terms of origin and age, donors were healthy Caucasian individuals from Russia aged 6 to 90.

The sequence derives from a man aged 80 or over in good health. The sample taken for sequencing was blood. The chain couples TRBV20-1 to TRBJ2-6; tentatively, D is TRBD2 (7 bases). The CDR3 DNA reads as TGCAGTGCCGGGGGGCGTGCTGGGGCCAACGTCCTGACTTTC. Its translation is CSAGGRAGANVLTF.